Following are 14 T cell receptor beta chains from one sample sequenced in a study of T cells in Graves' hyperthyroidism and ophthalmopathy. Regions amplified from RNA transcripts were the TCR beta CDR3 regions. The HTBI primer set was used in a first-round RT-PCR of the TCR CDR3. TCRdb fed the multiplex PCR reads into MiXCR, producing one record per CDR3 protein. The sample has about 360,000 distinct CDR3 sequences, approximately 13% seen once; the top ten hold 9.2%. Source material: blood. The receptor source for this set is a woman between 18 and 30 years old with Graves' hyperthyroidism.

This clonotype has a count of ten or more. J is TRBJ2-5 and V is TRBV14; 12 bases are a match to TRBD2. V lost 0 bases and J lost 12; bases outside the gene matches: 2. Per the germline V gene, CDR1 is SGHDN and CDR2 is FVKESK. The CDR3 has 13 amino acids. This chain's CDR3 is CASSQEASGREYF. CDR3 DNA sequence: TGTGCCAGCAGCCAAGAGGCTAGCGGGAGGGAGTACTTC.

Details on this clonotype: With a much larger clone just one base away, this may be a read error. The chain employs TRBV7-2 and TRBJ2-2; no clear D gene. The CDR3 is 10 residues long. Germline V gene sequence: CDR1 SGHTA, CDR2 FQGNSA. Trimming removed 5 bases from V and 6 bases from J, with 1 base in between. The DNA of the CDR3 is TGTGCCAGCAGCCCCGGGGAGCTGTTTTTT. This codes for CASSPGELFF.

This clonotype was recorded at least ten times. The rearrangement links TRBV2 to TRBJ2-2; TRBD1 is a possible D gene (5 bases). The CDR3 runs 14 residues. The germline V and J ends were trimmed by 6 bases and 4 bases, with 12 bases remaining between them. Germline CDR1 reads SNHLY; CDR2 reads FYNNEI. The CDR3 DNA sequence: TGTGCCAGCAGGGTCCTGGGGCCCACCGGGGAGCTGTTTTTT. Residues: CASRVLGPTGELFF. The full variable domain, its missing parts supplied by reference TRBV2 and TRBJ2-2, is EPEVTQTPSHQVTQMGQEVILRCVPISNHLYFYWYRQILGQKVEFLVSFYNNEISEKSEIFDDQFSVERPDGSNFTLKIRSTKLEDSAMYFCASRVLGPTGELFFGEGSRLTVL.

In its sample, this clonotype was seen many times. CDR3 DNA: TGTGCCAGCAGCCCGGATCGGAACGACTACGAGCAGTACTTC. Translated: CASSPDRNDYEQYF. J is TRBJ2-7 and V is TRBV7-9; no firm D call. The CDR3 extends over 14 amino acids. Trimming removed 5 bases at V and 3 bases at J, with 14 bases between. CDR1 and CDR2 from the germline V gene are SEHNR and FQNEAQ (reference sequence).

There are many counts of this clonotype. This sequence joins TRBV12-3 or TRBV12-4 and TRBJ1-2; 7 bases are shared with TRBD1. V trimming: 5 bases; J trimming: 4 bases; junction bases outside the gene matches: 4. The length of the CDR3 is 13 residues. In DNA form, the CDR3 reads TGTGCCAGCAGTCTCCAGGGGGTCTATGGCTACACCTTC. Its protein product is CASSLQGVYGYTF.

Many counts were recorded for this clonotype. The gene calls are TRBV11-2 and TRBJ2-3; possibly TRBD2 for D (6 bases). Germline V gene data show CDR1 as SGHAT and CDR2 as FQNNGV. The CDR3 is 17 residues long. Trimming stripped 4 bases from V and 0 bases from J, with 17 bases between. In DNA, the CDR3 is TGTGCCAGCAGCTGGGGGGAGAGACTCTATAGCACAGATACGCAGTATTTT. The encoded protein is CASSWGERLYSTDTQYF. Full variable domain (missing parts from reference TRBV11-2 and TRBJ2-3): EAGVAQSPRYKIIEKRQSVAFWCNPISGHATLYWYQQILGQGPKLLIQFQNNGVVDDSQLPKDRFSAERLKGVDSTLKIQPAKLEDSAVYLCASSWGERLYSTDTQYFGPGTRLTVL.

V is TRBV19 and J is TRBJ1-5; the match to TRBD1 covers 7 bases. The junction had 11 bases not matched to a gene; V was cut back by 10 bases and J by 5 bases. Germline assignment: CDR1 LNHDA and CDR2 SQIVND (reference sequence). The CDR3 contains 14 residues. DNA of the CDR3: TGTGCCACCGCCCCGGGACAGAATGATCAGCCCCAGCATTTT. Translation: CATAPGQNDQPQHF.

This clonotype came up many times. This chain links TRBV11-2 with TRBJ2-3, with a weak D call TRBD1 (5 bases). The CDR3 consists of 14 residues. The V gene's germline CDR1 is SGHAT and CDR2 FQNNGV. Trimming removed 3 bases at V and 2 bases at J, with 9 bases between. CDR3 coding DNA: TGTGCCAGCAGCTTGTTGGGGCCCACAGATACGCAGTATTTT. Its protein product is CASSLLGPTDTQYF.

This clonotype was seen ten or more times. The V call is TRBV29-1, the J call TRBJ2-1, with D perhaps TRBD2 (6 bases). Germline V gives CDR1 SQVTM, CDR2 ANQGSEA. Trimming stripped 4 bases from V and 10 bases from J, with 20 bases between. The CDR3 contains 14 residues. CDR3 in amino acids: CSVASAGRRDEQFF. The CDR3 DNA is TGCAGCGTTGCTTCGGCAGGGCGGAGGGACGAGCAGTTCTTC.

This clonotype was counted many times. The rearrangement joins TRBV3-1 to TRBJ2-1; no definite D call. The CDR3 totals 14 residues. Looked up from germline, CDR1 is LGHDT and CDR2 is YNNKEL (reference sequence). Trimming stripped 2 bases from V and 5 bases from J, with 10 bases between. The CDR3 sequence is CASSQRGKDNEQFF. In DNA, the CDR3 is TGTGCCAGCAGCCAACGTGGGAAGGACAATGAGCAGTTCTTC.

This clonotype has a count of ten or more. The chain couples TRBV27 to TRBJ2-7; the D gene is possibly TRBD1 (8 bases). The CDR3 length is 15 residues. The V end was cut by 2 bases, the J end by 2 bases, with 13 bases between. CDR1 MNHEY and CDR2 SMNVEV come from the germline V gene (reference sequence). The CDR3 spells CASSLRTGTTYEQYF. The CDR3 bases are TGTGCCAGCAGTTTAAGGACAGGGACTACCTACGAGCAGTACTTC.

The chain links TRBV24-1 to TRBJ1-5; 8 positions agree with TRBD1. V lost 7 bases, J lost 2 bases, and 6 bases stayed unmatched. From germline, CDR1 is KGHDR and CDR2 SFDVKD. The CDR3 is made up of 15 amino acids. The CDR3 sequence is CATRSGQGGNQPQHF. The CDR3 nucleotides read TGTGCCACCAGATCAGGACAGGGCGGCAATCAGCCCCAGCATTTT.

As regards this clonotype: Germline and junction disagree at one end, which may indicate a read error. The chain has TRBV4-1 and TRBJ1-1, with TRBD1 as a possible D gene (5 bases). This CDR3 is built from 15 residues. The germline gives CDR1 MGHRA, CDR2 YSYEKL. This chain's CDR3 is CARSQVGQGNPEAFF. The CDR3 region has the DNA TGCGCCAGGAGCCAAGTCGGTCAGGGAAACCCTGAAGCTTTCTTT.

Many counts were recorded for this clonotype. CDR3 sequence reads: CSVADKRDYEQYF. CDR3 sequence (DNA): TGCAGCGTCGCGGATAAGAGGGATTACGAGCAGTACTTC. J is TRBJ2-7 and V is TRBV29-1, with D possibly matching TRBD2 (5 bases). Per the germline V gene, CDR1 is SQVTM and CDR2 is ANQGSEA. The CDR3 has 13 residues. Trimming cost V 6 bases and J 4 bases, with 16 bases left between them.